Following are 8 T cell receptor beta chains from one sample sequenced in a study of blood T cell repertoires in COVID-19 (dated by TCRdb to the early 2020s). The method behind the library was the immunoSEQ multiplex PCR assay. This immuneACCESS table, as held by TCRdb, lists in-frame sequences with V and J called but not all clones. Of the missing ones, under half trace to an unresolved V gene in checked studies; the others have no known cause. The sample table contains around 250,000 clones; only one count was recorded for 80% to 90% of them. The ten biggest clones cover about 2.9% of the sample. What was sequenced was PBMCs or T cells enriched from blood (not recorded which). These receptors all come from a woman aged 40 to 50 who had been exposed to COVID-19.

The chain joins TRBV2 to TRBJ1-2, with a tentative D call TRBD1 (5 bases). Germline CDR1 SNHLY, CDR2 FYNNEI. V was trimmed by 5 bases and J by 3 bases, leaving 10 bases between them. This CDR3 is 13 amino acids long. CDR3 DNA sequence: TGTGCCAGCAGTAGGGGCGATGACTATGGCTACACCTTC. Amino acid sequence: CASSRGDDYGYTF.

The CDR3 protein is CASSLVGIVIYEQYV. CDR3 sequence (DNA): TGTGCCAGCAGCTTAGTGGGCATAGTGATATACGAGCAGTACGTC. This chain uses TRBV7-2 with TRBJ2-7; D unclear. V was cut by 1 base and J by 4 bases, with 14 bases left in between. Germline CDR1 SGHTA, CDR2 FQGNSA. This CDR3 has 15 residues.

This clone has just one count. The gene calls are TRBV7-9 and TRBJ2-1, with D perhaps matching TRBD2 (6 bases). Trimming cost V 3 bases and J 3 bases, with 12 bases left between them. The CDR3 sequence is 15 residues long. Germline V lookup: CDR1 SEHNR, CDR2 FQNEAQ (reference sequence). The CDR3 DNA is TGTGCCAGCAGCTTCTGGGGGGTTCGCTACAATGAGCAGTTCTTC. This translates into CASSFWGVRYNEQFF.

The chain carries TRBV28 and TRBJ2-7, with a weak D call TRBD1 (6 bases). Germline CDR1 is MDHEN and CDR2 is SYDVKM. V shed 7 bases and J shed 5 bases, with 12 bases lying between them. This CDR3 contains 12 residues. The CDR3 DNA follows: TGTGCCAGCATCGCGGACAGCCACGAGCAGTACTTC. Encoded protein: CASIADSHEQYF.

This sequence joins TRBV21-1 and TRBJ2-2; TRBD1, the table's D call, lacks a check against the DNA. TRBV21-1 is a documented pseudogene. CDR3 size: 19 residues. CDR3 residues: CASSKETRDRGRLGGELFF. The CDR3 bases are TGTGCCAGCAGCAAAGAGACCCGGGACAGGGGGCGCCTAGGCGGGGAGCTGTTTTTT.

This sequence joins TRBV5-4 and TRBJ2-3; 7 nucleotides line up with TRBD2. This CDR3 is built from 14 residues. Germline assignment: CDR1 SGHNT and CDR2 YYREEE (reference sequence). J lost 3 bases, V lost 4 bases, and 5 bases had no gene match. The CDR3 sequence: CASSPAGRTDTQYF. DNA for the CDR3: TGTGCCAGCAGCCCAGCGGGGAGGACAGATACGCAGTATTTT.

This chain links TRBV19 with TRBJ1-2; 9 bases align to TRBD1. Germline lookup yields CDR1 LNHDA and CDR2 SQIVND (reference sequence). This CDR3 region has 15 residues. V lost 5 bases and J lost 5; bases outside the gene matches: 9. CDR3 residues: CASSPSGQGGYGYTF. The CDR3 coding sequence is TGTGCCAGTAGTCCTTCGGGACAGGGTGGGTATGGCTACACCTTC.

This chain links TRBV11-3 with TRBJ1-6; D is possibly TRBD1 (6 bases). Trimming left V 2 bases short and J 5 bases short, with 10 bases between. This CDR3 spans 15 amino acids. Per the germline V gene, CDR1 is SGHNT and CDR2 is YENEEA. CDR3 loop: CASSLWAGDNSPLHF. The CDR3 DNA reads as TGTGCCAGCAGCTTATGGGCAGGGGATAATTCACCCCTCCACTTT.